This T cell receptor beta chain comes out of a study of early T cells in non-severe SARS-CoV-2 infection. On the study more broadly: Sequencing of bulk RNA from unsorted whole blood was done, without chain pairing.

This clonotype was counted many times. No antigen is known for it. Researchers tagged individual cDNA molecules with unique molecular identifiers. TCRdb reprocessed the 5' RACE reads via MiXCR and lists one record per CDR3 protein. The data contain tens of thousands of distinct CDR3 sequences, 5.7% of them singletons. V was clipped by 5 bases and J by 4 bases, with 11 bases between them. The CDR3 length is 14 residues. Broader study findings: Matching with VDJdb favored anti-spike CD8 responses (missing private and CD4 specificities).

The sequence was collected from an adult who was a healthcare worker with PCR-confirmed SARS-CoV-2 infection or an uninfected control (not recorded which). The chain couples TRBV12-3 or TRBV12-4 to TRBJ2-2; the D gene is possibly TRBD2 (5 bases). Source material: whole blood. Here the CDR3 DNA reads TGTGCCAGCAGTACCGAGCGGACCACCGGGGAGCTGTTTTTT. Encoded protein: CASSTERTTGELFF.